What follows are 29 T cell receptor beta chains derived from one specimen sequenced in a study of CD8+ T cells in alopecia areata. Sequencing templates came from extracted RNA that was reverse transcribed into cDNA. Sequencing was performed with immunoSEQ multiplex PCR; in TCRdb, only in-frame clones are kept and a portion is missing. The data show fewer than 250,000 clones, about three fifths seen once. Stated treatment: oral pan-JAK inhibitor, 5-10 mg twice daily. The sequencing here drew on CD4+ T cells sorted from blood, taken around week 50, from a patient treated with tofacitinib. These TCRs come from a human donor with alopecia areata.

V usage is TRBV29-1 and J usage is TRBJ1-1; D uncertain. The CDR3 spans 14 residues. Trimming took 3 bases from V and 1 from J, leaving 12 bases between them. Germline V gene lookup returns CDR1 SQVTM and CDR2 ANQGSEA. The CDR3 loop is CSVDFRLWNTEAFF. As DNA, the CDR3 is TGCAGCGTTGACTTTCGGCTTTGGAACACTGAAGCTTTCTTT.

The rearrangement links TRBV9 to TRBJ1-6; maybe TRBD1 (6 bases). The CDR3 contains 17 residues. Trimming removed 2 bases from V and 5 bases from J, with 17 bases in between. Germline V lookup: CDR1 SGDLS, CDR2 YYNGEE. CDR3 sequence: CASSVLPEAGDNSPLHF. The CDR3, as DNA: TGTGCCAGCAGCGTCCTCCCCGAGGCAGGGGATAATTCACCCCTCCACTTT.

The rearrangement uses TRBV7-2 and TRBJ2-6, with D perhaps TRBD2 (5 bases). This CDR3 comprises 15 residues. The V and J ends lost 3 bases and 4 bases respectively, with 10 bases between them. Germline CDR1 SGHTA, CDR2 FQGNSA. The CDR3 sequence is CASSFRGPGANVLTF. The CDR3 DNA reads as TGTGCCAGCAGCTTTAGAGGGCCCGGGGCCAACGTCCTGACTTTC.

This chain connects TRBV15 to TRBJ2-7, with a tentative D call TRBD1 (5 bases). From germline, CDR1 is LNHNV and CDR2 YYDKDF (reference sequence). Trimming cost V 3 bases and J 2 bases, with 11 bases left between them. The CDR3 is 14 residues long. Here the CDR3 reads CATSRDTFPYEQYF. CDR3 sequence (DNA): TGTGCCACCAGCAGGGACACCTTCCCCTACGAGCAGTACTTC.

This clone appeared a single time. V gene TRBV29-1 combines with J gene TRBJ1-2; 7 nucleotides align to TRBD1. V was clipped by 5 bases and J by 6 bases; unmatched bases: 9. The CDR3 contains 13 residues. Germline values: CDR1 SQVTM, CDR2 ANQGSEA. CDR3 amino acids: CSVRRLTGDGYTF. CDR3 sequence (DNA): TGCAGCGTTCGTCGGCTAACAGGGGATGGCTACACCTTC. Combining the CDR3 with reference TRBV29-1 and TRBJ1-2 gives the whole variable domain SAVISQKPSRDICQRGTSLTIQCQVDSQVTMMFWYRQQPGQSLTLIATANQGSEATYESGFVIDKFPISRPNLTFSTLTVSNMSPEDSSIYLCSVRRLTGDGYTFGSGTRLTVV.

In its sample, this clone was seen once. The chain carries TRBV20-1 and TRBJ1-2; D not resolved. V lost 6 bases, J lost 4 bases, and 6 bases lay in between. The germline V gene encodes CDR1 DFQATT and CDR2 SNEGSKA (reference sequence). The CDR3 is 10 residues long. Here the CDR3 reads CSAAGYGYTF. The DNA of the CDR3 is TGCAGTGCGGCTGGCTATGGCTACACCTTC.

This chain connects TRBV9 to TRBJ2-7; TRBD1 might be the D (6 bases). This CDR3 region has 14 residues. V dropped 0 bases and J dropped 6 bases, with 13 bases sitting between them. Germline lookup yields CDR1 SGDLS and CDR2 YYNGEE. CDR3 loop: CASSVANRVGEQYF. The CDR3 region has the DNA TGTGCCAGCAGCGTAGCGAACAGGGTGGGCGAGCAGTACTTC.

V is TRBV11-2 and J is TRBJ1-6; D is ambiguous. The CDR3 is 14 residues long. Germline V gene sequence: CDR1 SGHAT, CDR2 FQNNGV. With 6 bases removed from V and 3 bases from J, the gap between germline ends came to 9 bases. Here the CDR3 reads CASSRVDYNSPLHF. In DNA, the CDR3 is TGTGCCAGCAGTCGGGTCGACTATAATTCACCCCTCCACTTT.

The V and J genes are TRBV2 and TRBJ1-1; D might be TRBD1 (5 bases). Germline CDR1 and CDR2: SNHLY and FYNNEI. This CDR3 region has 13 residues. V was pared by 8 bases and J by 3 bases, with 13 bases between. This chain's CDR3 is CASLRQKYTEAFF. CDR3 in DNA: TGTGCCAGCTTGAGACAGAAGTACACTGAAGCTTTCTTT.

This chain joins TRBV5-1 and TRBJ1-1, with D possibly TRBD1 on 5 matching bases. CDR3 size: 15 residues. From germline, CDR1 is SGHRS and CDR2 YFSETQ. V was pared by 7 bases and J by 3 bases, with 19 bases between. CDR3 sequence (DNA): TGCGCCAGCCGCGACAGTTCAATATCCGACACTGAAGCTTTCTTT. Translating it yields CASRDSSISDTEAFF. Full variable domain (missing parts from reference TRBV5-1 and TRBJ1-1): KAGVTQTPRYLIKTRGQQVTLSCSPISGHRSVSWYQQTPGQGLQFLFEYFSETQRNKGNFPGRFSGRQFSNSRSEMNVSTLELGDSALYLCASRDSSISDTEAFFGQGTRLTVV.

The table lists this clone with many counts. This chain connects TRBV19 to TRBJ1-1; D unresolved. The CDR3 sequence is 14 residues long. Trimming removed 7 bases from V and 1 base from J, with 13 bases in between. Germline CDR1 is LNHDA and CDR2 is SQIVND (reference sequence). Written as DNA, the CDR3 is TGTGCCAGTACCAAGTGGCCGGAGAACACTGAAGCTTTCTTT. As protein: CASTKWPENTEAFF.

V gene TRBV7-9 combines with J gene TRBJ1-2; D perhaps matches TRBD1 (5 bases). The V and J ends lost 3 bases and 4 bases respectively, with 12 bases between them. The CDR3 length is 14 residues. Germline-derived CDR1 and CDR2 are SEHNR and FQNEAQ (reference sequence). CDR3 sequence (DNA): TGTGCCAGCAGCTTTAACAGGCCCCTCTATGGCTACACCTTC. Its translation: CASSFNRPLYGYTF.

V and J are TRBV6-6 and TRBJ2-3, with D perhaps matching TRBD2 (6 bases). Trimming took 2 bases from V and 0 from J, leaving 12 bases between them. The germline V gene encodes CDR1 MNHNY and CDR2 SVGAGI (reference sequence). This CDR3 spans 16 amino acids. The CDR3 sequence is CASSYVGGTSTDTQYF. The CDR3 coding sequence is TGTGCCAGCAGTTACGTGGGAGGAACTAGCACAGATACGCAGTATTTT.

The chain links TRBV18 to TRBJ1-2, with TRBD1 identical over 8 bases. The CDR3 runs to 15 residues. V shed 6 bases, J shed 4 bases, and the junction held 10 bases outside the gene matches. CDR1 and CDR2 from the germline V gene are KGHSH and LQKENI. The CDR3 region has the DNA TGTGCCAGCTCGCAAGACAGGGGTGTGACCTATGGCTACACCTTC. Its translation is CASSQDRGVTYGYTF. The entire variable domain, with the rest obtained from reference TRBV18 and TRBJ1-2, is as follows: NAGVMQNPRHLVRRRGQEARLRCSPMKGHSHVYWYRQLPEEGLKFMVYLQKENIIDESGMPKERFSAEFPKEGPSILRIQQVVRGDSAAYFCASSQDRGVTYGYTFGSGTRLTVV.

This chain links TRBV30 with TRBJ1-1, with D uncertain. The CDR3 length is 15 residues. CDR1 is GTSNPN, CDR2 SVGIG, per germline (reference sequence). V lost 5 bases and J lost 1, with 17 bases in between. CDR3 sequence reads: CAWGAKERKNTEAFF. The CDR3 DNA is TGTGCCTGGGGAGCAAAAGAGAGGAAGAACACTGAAGCTTTCTTT.

The chain recombines TRBV5-1 with TRBJ2-2, with D possibly matching TRBD1 (6 bases). The CDR3 extends over 15 amino acids. Germline assignment: CDR1 SGHRS and CDR2 YFSETQ. V lost 1 base to trimming and J lost 3 bases, with 10 bases between them. DNA for the CDR3: TGCGCCAGCAGCTTGCAACAGGGCGACACCGGGGAGCTGTTTTTT. Its protein product is CASSLQQGDTGELFF.

The V call is TRBV30, the J call TRBJ1-3, with a tentative D call TRBD1 (6 bases). The CDR3 contains 14 residues. From germline, CDR1 is GTSNPN and CDR2 SVGIG (reference sequence). Trimming took off 4 bases at V and 5 bases at J, with 15 bases between the two ends. The CDR3 DNA is TGTGCCTGGAACGTCAGGGGAGGAAGAAACACCATATATTTT. Its translation is CAWNVRGGRNTIYF. Combining the CDR3 with reference TRBV30 and TRBJ1-3 gives the whole variable domain SQTIHQWPATLVQPVGSPLSLECTVEGTSNPNLYWYRQAAGRGLQLLFYSVGIGQISSEVPQNLSASRPQDRQFILSSKKLLLSDSGFYLCAWNVRGGRNTIYFGEGSWLTVV.

The CDR3 bases are TGTGCCAGCAGCTTACTAGCGGGTGCTGGCACAGATACGCAGTATTTT. It yields the protein CASSLLAGAGTDTQYF. This sequence joins TRBV11-3 and TRBJ2-3; 8 nucleotides align to TRBD2. The CDR3 extends over 16 amino acids. Trimming took 2 bases from V and 1 from J; bases not matched to a gene: 5. Germline V lookup: CDR1 SGHNT, CDR2 YENEEA.

CDR3 in amino acids: CATSRVTGELFF. The DNA for the CDR3 is TGTGCCACCAGCAGAGTTACCGGGGAGCTGTTTTTT. The chain is built from TRBV15 and TRBJ2-2; D uncertain. The CDR3 has 12 residues. Trimming took 1 base from V and 5 from J, leaving 2 bases between them. Germline values: CDR1 LNHNV, CDR2 YYDKDF (reference sequence).

The chain recombines TRBV30 with TRBJ1-2, with D uncertain. The V end lost 2 bases, the J end lost 3 bases, and 10 bases lay between the germline ends. The CDR3 extends over 13 amino acids. Germline values: CDR1 GTSNPN, CDR2 SVGIG (reference sequence). The CDR3 nucleotides read TGTGCCTGGAGTCCCGACGCGTACTATGGCTACACCTTC. This sequence encodes CAWSPDAYYGYTF.

This clone has more than one count but fewer than ten. The chain has TRBV6-1 and TRBJ2-7; the match to TRBD2 covers 8 bases. In germline, CDR1 is MNHNS, CDR2 SASEGT. The V gene end was trimmed by 6 bases and the J gene end by 0 bases; junction bases not matched to a gene: 4. This CDR3 has 14 amino acids. The CDR3 DNA reads as TGTGCCAGCAGAACCGGGACTAGCTCCTACGAGCAGTACTTC. Residues: CASRTGTSSYEQYF.

The rearrangement joins TRBV30 to TRBJ1-1; perhaps TRBD1 as D (5 bases). In germline, CDR1 is GTSNPN, CDR2 SVGIG (reference sequence). Trimming pared 4 bases from V and 4 bases from J, leaving 19 bases between. CDR3 length equals 15 residues. Written as DNA, the CDR3 is TGTGCCTGGACCGTCAGGGCGGGATTGAGCACTGAAGCTTTCTTT. This translates into CAWTVRAGLSTEAFF. The full variable domain, in which reference TRBV30 and TRBJ1-1 provide the parts outside the CDR3, is SQTIHQWPATLVQPVGSPLSLECTVEGTSNPNLYWYRQAAGRGLQLLFYSVGIGQISSEVPQNLSASRPQDRQFILSSKKLLLSDSGFYLCAWTVRAGLSTEAFFGQGTRLTVV.

The chain couples TRBV30 to TRBJ2-4; the D gene could be TRBD1 or TRBD2 (6 bases each). V lost 1 base and J lost 7, with 17 bases in between. CDR1 is GTSNPN and CDR2 is SVGIG in the germline V gene (reference sequence). This CDR3 spans 15 amino acids. The DNA of the CDR3 is TGTGCCTGGAGTGATCGGGGGCTAGCGTTTAACATTCAGTACTTC. Its translation is CAWSDRGLAFNIQYF.

The chain's CDR3 is CASSLTTNYGYTF. The CDR3 DNA follows: TGTGCCAGCAGCTTGACAACTAACTATGGCTACACCTTC. J is TRBJ1-2 and V is TRBV7-9; D not certain. V was trimmed by 3 bases and J by 0 bases, leaving 5 bases between them. The CDR3 is made up of 13 amino acids. The germline V gene encodes CDR1 SEHNR and CDR2 FQNEAQ (reference sequence).

This chain joins TRBV6-6 and TRBJ1-6; 9 positions agree with TRBD1. The CDR3 extends over 16 amino acids. The trim removed 7 bases at V and 7 bases at J, leaving 11 bases unmatched. Germline lookup yields CDR1 MNHNY and CDR2 SVGAGI (reference sequence). The CDR3 DNA reads TGTGCCAGCACCCTCCTCGGGACAGGGAGAAATTCACCCCTCCACTTT. Amino acids: CASTLLGTGRNSPLHF.

The genes are TRBV25-1 and TRBJ2-3; the D is unclear. Germline CDR1 reads MGHDK; CDR2 reads SYGVNS. This CDR3 is 11 amino acids long. V lost 5 bases, J lost 2 bases, and 2 bases lay in between. CDR3 in DNA: TGTGCCAGCAGTATCACAGATACGCAGTATTTT. Protein product: CASSITDTQYF.

This chain connects TRBV5-5 to TRBJ2-7, with 8 bases identical to TRBD1. Germline V gene lookup returns CDR1 SGHKS and CDR2 YYEKEE (reference sequence). CDR3 length equals 15 residues. The ends lost 7 bases at V and 3 bases at J; junction bases unmatched: 12. The CDR3 sequence: CASLPDRGYSYEQYF. The CDR3, as DNA: TGTGCCAGCCTCCCTGACAGGGGCTATAGCTACGAGCAGTACTTC.

This clone was found a few times. The genes are TRBV30 and TRBJ1-2, with no clear D. Germline assignment: CDR1 GTSNPN and CDR2 SVGIG (reference sequence). V gave up 5 bases and J gave up 8 bases, with 15 bases separating them. The CDR3 spans 12 residues. CDR3 region: CAWSAGPQGYTF. The CDR3 nucleotides read TGTGCCTGGTCAGCGGGCCCGCAAGGCTACACCTTC.

The chain links TRBV7-2 to TRBJ2-3, with 8 positions matching TRBD2. The CDR3 has 15 amino acids. V lost 5 bases and J lost 3; bases outside the gene matches: 7. Germline CDR1 SGHTA, CDR2 FQGNSA. Written as DNA, the CDR3 is TGTGCCAGCAGCCCCGGGGGGGGACGGACAGATACGCAGTATTTT. It translates to CASSPGGGRTDTQYF.